This T cell receptor (beta chain) appears in the sequencing data of a study of a mutant IDH1 vaccine in newly diagnosed glioma. At the level of the study: Treated patients had a mean age of roughly 39 years and an approximately 62% male, about 38% female split. Former treatment meant radiotherapy, temozolomide, or both; the majority had gotten both.

Profiling relied on immunoSEQ multiplex PCR, and the TCRdb table lists in-frame clones only, not all of them. The sample carries 68,000 or so clones, 79% recorded once. The CDR3 spans 18 residues. Germline lookup yields CDR1 MDHEN and CDR2 SYDVKM. The V end lost 6 bases, the J end lost 1 base, and 21 bases lay between the germline ends. This clone was detected only once. The antigen remains undetermined. The study's findings and limits: Pseudoprogression looked unconnected to shifts in top peripheral T cell clonotypes.

The time point is: baseline, week 1 (first vaccination visit). The treatment denotes: pre-vaccination baseline after standard-of-care therapy. New IDH1-mutant, ATRX-lost WHO grade 3 or 4 astrocytomas occurred in donors. The material sequenced was PBMCs, taken from a glioma patient treated with radiotherapy, temozolomide or both. The chain has TRBV28 and TRBJ1-4; tentative D call: TRBD1 (6 bases). The receptor was isolated from a man in his forties or fifties with glioma. CDR3 DNA: TGTGCCAGCAGGCCCGGGAGGGGGAGAAGTGTAACTAATGAAAAACTGTTTTTT. It translates to CASRPGRGRSVTNEKLFF.